A selection of T cell receptor beta chains follows, all from one sample in a study of shared clonotypes between healthy human individuals. Clones were sequenced by immunoSEQ multiplex PCR, and TCRdb holds only the in-frame ones, with some missing. The data show about 470,000 clones, about four fifths seen once. Sequenced sample: PBMCs. These receptors all stem from a woman in her forties in good health. Some clones in this sample may be carry-over from other donors' samples. CDR3s include the opening cysteine and the closing phenylalanine or tryptophan. D genes are given only for firm matches. Some rows mark clone size as missing; the rest say once, few, many or name a class of expanded clone.

v_gene	j_gene	abundance	d_gene	CDR3aa	CDR3nt
TRBV6-1	TRBJ2-1	-	-	CATNNAGVTNEQFF	TGTGCCACCAACAACGCAGGGGTTACGAATGAGCAGTTCTTC
TRBV28	TRBJ1-5	-	-	CASSLGSGSNQPQHF	TGTGCCAGCAGTTTGGGTAGTGGTAGCAATCAGCCCCAGCATTTT
TRBV7-9	TRBJ1-5	-	TRBD1	CASSPTGGDQPQHF	TGTGCCAGCAGCCCGACAGGGGGCGATCAGCCCCAGCATTTT
TRBV7-9	TRBJ1-2	-	-	CASRDDSNYGYTF	TGTGCCAGCAGAGACGACAGTAACTATGGCTACACCTTC
TRBV15	TRBJ2-3	-	TRBD2	CATSRGGYTDTQYF	TGTGCCACCAGCCGCGGGGGGTACACAGATACGCAGTATTTT
TRBV6-5	TRBJ1-2	-	-	CASSYSRTGGYGYTF	TGTGCCAGCAGTTACTCGAGGACGGGGGGCTATGGCTACACCTTC
TRBV29-1	TRBJ1-5	-	-	CSVVGGLGQPQHF	TGCAGCGTTGTTGGGGGGCTAGGTCAGCCCCAGCATTTT
TRBV5-1	TRBJ2-3	-	-	CASRSGTDDTQYF	TGCGCCAGCCGATCGGGAACCGACGATACGCAGTATTTT
TRBV18	TRBJ2-4	-	-	CASSLEGKAKNIQYF	TGTGCCAGCTCGCTGGAGGGGAAGGCCAAAAACATTCAGTACTTC
TRBV9	TRBJ2-1	few	-	CASSAGRGNYNLVF	TGTGCCAGCAGCGCTGGGAGGGGGAACTACAACTTGGTCTTC
TRBV6-6	TRBJ2-6	-	-	CASSYGVGANVLTF	TGTGCCAGCAGTTACGGGGTAGGGGCCAACGTCCTGACTTTC
TRBV28	TRBJ1-1	-	-	CASSLFGGGLLSTEAFF	TGTGCCAGCAGTTTATTCGGGGGGGGACTTTTGAGCACTGAAGCTTTCTTT
TRBV28	TRBJ1-1	-	-	CASSSQNTEAFF	TGTGCCAGCAGTAGTCAGAACACTGAAGCTTTCTTT
TRBV6-4	TRBJ2-2	-	TRBD2	CASRTSGGTGELFF	TGTGCCAGCAGAACTAGCGGAGGCACCGGGGAGCTGTTTTTT
TRBV9	TRBJ2-7	-	TRBD2	CASSEAGEATYEQYF	TGTGCCAGCAGTGAAGCGGGAGAGGCAACCTACGAGCAGTACTTC
TRBV28	TRBJ1-3	-	-	CASSLEVNSGNTIYF	TGTGCCAGCAGTTTGGAGGTAAACTCTGGAAACACCATATATTTT
TRBV13	TRBJ2-7	few	TRBD2	CASSSLKLAGGIEQYF	TGTGCCAGCAGCTCCTTAAAACTAGCGGGAGGAATCGAGCAGTACTTC
TRBV6-6	TRBJ1-5	-	-	CASTQPNQPQHF	TGTGCCAGCACCCAGCCGAATCAGCCCCAGCATTTT
TRBV7-3	TRBJ1-1	few	-	CASSLHRDSEAFF	TGTGCCAGCAGCTTACACAGAGACTCTGAAGCTTTCTTT
TRBV7-2	TRBJ2-2	-	TRBD2	CASSAGVMTGELFF	TGTGCCAGCTCTGCGGGAGTAATGACCGGGGAGCTGTTTTTT
TRBV5-1	TRBJ2-2	-	TRBD1	CASKNPFGTDSNTGELFF	TGCGCCAGCAAGAACCCTTTCGGGACAGACTCGAACACCGGGGAGCTGTTTTTT
TRBV5-4	TRBJ1-4	-	TRBD1	CASSFGDRGLEKLFF	TGTGCCAGCAGCTTCGGGGACAGGGGACTCGAAAAACTGTTTTTT
TRBV7-2	TRBJ2-1	once	TRBD2	CASSLTSGRAYNEQFF	TGTGCCAGCAGCTTGACTAGCGGGAGAGCGTACAATGAGCAGTTCTTC
TRBV5-1	TRBJ2-7	-	TRBD1	CASSSINQGAHEQYF	TGCGCCAGCAGCTCGATCAACCAGGGGGCCCACGAGCAGTACTTC
TRBV2	TRBJ2-3	-	-	CASSVAPFTDTQYF	TGTGCCAGCAGTGTCGCCCCGTTCACAGATACGCAGTATTTT
TRBV7-7	TRBJ2-1	-	TRBD2	CASSLGLAGSDEQFF	TGTGCTAGCAGCTTAGGACTAGCGGGATCTGATGAGCAGTTCTTC
TRBV7-2	TRBJ2-7	-	TRBD2	CASSFMSGASYEQYF	TGTGCCAGCAGCTTTATGAGCGGGGCCTCCTACGAGCAGTACTTC
TRBV19	TRBJ2-2	-	TRBD2	CASRTSGRSGAGELFF	TGTGCCAGTAGGACTAGCGGGAGATCAGGAGCCGGGGAGCTGTTTTTT
TRBV7-3	TRBJ2-1	-	-	CASSSSGTWDYNEQFF	TGTGCCAGCAGCTCTTCCGGGACCTGGGACTACAATGAGCAGTTCTTC
TRBV7-2	TRBJ2-2	-	-	CASSFTATGELFF	TGTGCCAGCAGCTTCACGGCGACCGGGGAGCTGTTTTTT
TRBV7-9	TRBJ2-3	-	-	CASSSGGSADTQYF	TGTGCCAGCAGCTCCGGGGGCAGTGCAGATACGCAGTATTTT
TRBV4-1	TRBJ2-5	-	-	CASSHQGQETQYF	TGCGCCAGCAGCCATCAGGGCCAAGAGACCCAGTACTTC
TRBV28	TRBJ2-5	-	TRBD2	CASSLPSGSGETQYF	TGTGCCAGCAGTTTACCTAGCGGGAGTGGAGAGACCCAGTACTTC
TRBV5-1	TRBJ2-3	-	TRBD2	CASSLVVSGSYTQYF	TGCGCCAGCAGCTTGGTAGTTAGCGGGAGTTATACGCAGTATTTT
TRBV28	TRBJ1-1	-	TRBD1	CASSSAAGGPTEAFF	TGTGCCAGCAGTTCCGCGGCAGGGGGTCCCACTGAAGCTTTCTTT
TRBV10-2	TRBJ2-1	-	-	CASSESDSWYNEQFF	TGCGCCAGCAGTGAGAGCGATTCGTGGTACAATGAGCAGTTCTTC
TRBV5-6	TRBJ1-5	-	-	CASSLGRDQPQHF	TGTGCCAGCAGCTTGGGGCGAGATCAGCCCCAGCATTTT
TRBV5-1	TRBJ2-3	once	TRBD1	CASSSGQGENTQYF	TGCGCCAGCAGCTCAGGACAGGGGGAAAATACGCAGTATTTT
TRBV7-9	TRBJ2-7	-	-	CASSFSLYEQYF	TGTGCCAGCAGCTTCTCCCTCTACGAGCAGTACTTC
TRBV29-1	TRBJ1-1	few	-	CSVEGFGNTEAFF	TGCAGCGTTGAGGGGTTCGGGAACACTGAAGCTTTCTTT
TRBV4-1	TRBJ2-7	-	-	CASSQETLLGEQYF	TGCGCCAGCAGCCAAGAGACCCTGTTGGGGGAGCAGTACTTC
TRBV2	TRBJ2-1	once	TRBD2	CASNPSGRGSYNEQFF	TGTGCCAGCAATCCTAGCGGGAGGGGCTCCTACAATGAGCAGTTCTTC
TRBV19	TRBJ1-1	-	-	CANATGTNAEAFF	TGTGCCAACGCAACAGGGACTAACGCTGAAGCTTTCTTT
TRBV10-3	TRBJ2-3	-	TRBD2	CAILSGSTDTQYF	TGTGCCATCCTTAGCGGGAGCACAGATACGCAGTATTTT
TRBV2	TRBJ2-7	few	-	CASSSGSSSYEQYF	TGTGCCAGCTCCTCCGGGTCTAGCTCCTACGAGCAGTACTTC
TRBV9	TRBJ2-3	-	-	CASSVDSGVTADTQYF	TGTGCCAGCAGCGTAGATTCGGGAGTTACCGCAGATACGCAGTATTTT
TRBV1	TRBJ2-2	-	-	CTSSRDRENTGELFF	TGCACCAGCAGCCGAGACAGGGAGAACACCGGGGAGCTGTTTTTT
TRBV4-1	TRBJ2-7	-	-	CASSAGGSYEQYF	TGCGCCAGCAGCGCAGGTGGATCCTACGAGCAGTACTTC
TRBV29-1	TRBJ2-3	-	-	CSVDESGLTDTQYF	TGCAGCGTTGATGAATCGGGACTCACAGATACGCAGTATTTT
TRBV18	TRBJ1-5	-	-	CASSLDSYQEPQHF	TGTGCCAGCTCCCTCGACAGCTATCAAGAACCCCAGCATTTT
TRBV5-1	TRBJ1-1	-	-	CASSLVVGGGDTEAFF	TGCGCCAGCAGCTTGGTGGTTGGAGGAGGGGACACTGAAGCTTTCTTT
TRBV5-4	TRBJ2-2	-	TRBD2	CASSLGPGLAGGGGELFF	TGTGCCAGCAGCTTGGGGCCGGGACTAGCGGGAGGTGGCGGGGAGCTGTTTTTT
TRBV7-2	TRBJ2-7	-	-	CASSLTVTFPYEQYF	TGTGCCAGCAGCTTAACGGTCACCTTCCCCTACGAGCAGTACTTC
TRBV7-6	TRBJ2-7	-	-	CASSPDLGGNSYEQYF	TGTGCCAGCAGCCCAGACTTAGGCGGTAACTCCTACGAGCAGTACTTC
TRBV28	TRBJ2-3	-	-	CASSFRRYSHTSTDTQYF	TGTGCCAGCAGTTTCCGAAGGTACTCCCACACTAGCACAGATACGCAGTATTTT
TRBV19	TRBJ2-7	-	TRBD1	CASSNGQGSYEQYF	TGTGCCAGTAGTAACGGACAGGGCTCCTACGAGCAGTACTTC
TRBV10-3	TRBJ1-2	-	-	CAIRHGDLDYGYTF	TGTGCCATCAGGCACGGGGACTTGGACTATGGCTACACCTTC
TRBV19	TRBJ1-2	-	-	CASSTYTEGGGYTF	TGTGCCAGTAGTACGTATACAGAGGGCGGCGGCTACACCTTC
TRBV28	TRBJ1-4	-	-	CASRALGLRDEKLFF	TGTGCCAGCAGAGCTCTGGGGTTGAGAGATGAAAAACTGTTTTTT